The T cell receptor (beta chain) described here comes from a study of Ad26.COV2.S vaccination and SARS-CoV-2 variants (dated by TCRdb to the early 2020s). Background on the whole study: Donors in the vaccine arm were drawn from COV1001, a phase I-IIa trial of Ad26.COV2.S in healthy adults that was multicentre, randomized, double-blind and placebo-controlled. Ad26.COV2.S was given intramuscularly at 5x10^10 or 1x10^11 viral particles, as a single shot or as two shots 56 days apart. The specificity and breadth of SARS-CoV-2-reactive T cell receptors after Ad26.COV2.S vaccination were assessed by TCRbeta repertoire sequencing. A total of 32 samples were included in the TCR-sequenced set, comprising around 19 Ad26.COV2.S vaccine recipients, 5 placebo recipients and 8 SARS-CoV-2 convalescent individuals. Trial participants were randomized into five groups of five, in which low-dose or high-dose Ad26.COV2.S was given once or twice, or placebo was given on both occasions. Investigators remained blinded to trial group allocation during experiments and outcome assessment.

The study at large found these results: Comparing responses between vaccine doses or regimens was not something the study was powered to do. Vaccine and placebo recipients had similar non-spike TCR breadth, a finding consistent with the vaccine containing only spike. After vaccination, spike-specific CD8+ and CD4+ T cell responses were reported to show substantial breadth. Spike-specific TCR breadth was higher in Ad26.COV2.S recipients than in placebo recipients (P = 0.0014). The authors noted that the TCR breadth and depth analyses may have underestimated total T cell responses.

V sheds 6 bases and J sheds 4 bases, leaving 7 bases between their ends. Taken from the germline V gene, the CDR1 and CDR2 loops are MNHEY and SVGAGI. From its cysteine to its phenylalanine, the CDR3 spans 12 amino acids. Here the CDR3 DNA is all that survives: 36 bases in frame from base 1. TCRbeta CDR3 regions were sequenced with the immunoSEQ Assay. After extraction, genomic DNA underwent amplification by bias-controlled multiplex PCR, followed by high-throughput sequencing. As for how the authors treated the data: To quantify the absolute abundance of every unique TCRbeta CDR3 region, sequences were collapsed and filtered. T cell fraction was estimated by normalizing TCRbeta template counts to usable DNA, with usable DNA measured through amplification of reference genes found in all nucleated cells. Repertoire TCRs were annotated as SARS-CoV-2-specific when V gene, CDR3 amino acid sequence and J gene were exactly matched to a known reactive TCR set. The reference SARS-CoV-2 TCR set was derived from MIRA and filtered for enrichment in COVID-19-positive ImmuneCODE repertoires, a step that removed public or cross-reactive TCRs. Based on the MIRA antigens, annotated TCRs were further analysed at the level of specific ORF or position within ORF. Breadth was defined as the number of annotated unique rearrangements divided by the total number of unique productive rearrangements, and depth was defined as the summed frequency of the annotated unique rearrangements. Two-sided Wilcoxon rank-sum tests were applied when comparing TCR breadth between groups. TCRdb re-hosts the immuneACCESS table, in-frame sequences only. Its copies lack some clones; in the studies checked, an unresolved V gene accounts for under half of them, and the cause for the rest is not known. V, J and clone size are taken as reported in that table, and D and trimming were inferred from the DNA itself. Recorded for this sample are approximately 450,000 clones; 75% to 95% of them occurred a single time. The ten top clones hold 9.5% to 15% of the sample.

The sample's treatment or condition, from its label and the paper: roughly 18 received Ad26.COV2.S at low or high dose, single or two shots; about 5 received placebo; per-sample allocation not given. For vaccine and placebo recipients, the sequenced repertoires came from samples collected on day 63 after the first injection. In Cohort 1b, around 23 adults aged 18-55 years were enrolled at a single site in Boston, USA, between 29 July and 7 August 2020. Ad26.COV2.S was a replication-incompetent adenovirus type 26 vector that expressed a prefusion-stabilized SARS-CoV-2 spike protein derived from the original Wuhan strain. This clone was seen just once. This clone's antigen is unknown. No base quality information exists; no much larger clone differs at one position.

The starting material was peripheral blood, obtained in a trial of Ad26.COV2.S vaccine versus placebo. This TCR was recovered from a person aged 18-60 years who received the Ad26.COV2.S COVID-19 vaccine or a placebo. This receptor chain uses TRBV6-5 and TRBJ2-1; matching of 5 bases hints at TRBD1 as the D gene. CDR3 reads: CASSSGYNEQFF. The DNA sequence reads TGTGCCAGCAGCTCAGGGTACAATGAGCAGTTCTTC.